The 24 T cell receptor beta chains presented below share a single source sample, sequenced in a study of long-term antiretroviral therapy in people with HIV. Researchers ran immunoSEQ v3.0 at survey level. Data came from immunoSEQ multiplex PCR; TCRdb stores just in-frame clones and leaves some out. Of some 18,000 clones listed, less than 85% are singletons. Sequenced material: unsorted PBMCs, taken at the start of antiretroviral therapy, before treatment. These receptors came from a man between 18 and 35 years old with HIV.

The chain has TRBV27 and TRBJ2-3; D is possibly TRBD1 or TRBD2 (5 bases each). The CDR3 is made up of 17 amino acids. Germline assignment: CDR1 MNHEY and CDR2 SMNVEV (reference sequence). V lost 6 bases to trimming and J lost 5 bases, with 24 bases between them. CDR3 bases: TGTGCCAGCAGGGGGGTTTCCTGGGGAGAGTATAGAGATACGCAGTATTTT. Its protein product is CASRGVSWGEYRDTQYF.

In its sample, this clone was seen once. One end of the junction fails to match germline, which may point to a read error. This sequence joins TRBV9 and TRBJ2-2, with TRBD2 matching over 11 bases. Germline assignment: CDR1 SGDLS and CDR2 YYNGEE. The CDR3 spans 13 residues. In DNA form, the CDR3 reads TGTGCCAGTAGCGGGAGGGGAGCCGGGGAGCTGTTTTTT. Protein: CASSGRGAGELFF.

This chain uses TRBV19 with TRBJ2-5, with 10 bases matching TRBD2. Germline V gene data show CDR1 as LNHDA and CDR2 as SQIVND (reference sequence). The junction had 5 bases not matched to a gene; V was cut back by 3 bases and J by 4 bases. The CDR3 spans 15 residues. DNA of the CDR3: TGTGCCAGTAGTATCGGGCTAGCGGGAGCAGAGACCCAGTACTTC. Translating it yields CASSIGLAGAETQYF.

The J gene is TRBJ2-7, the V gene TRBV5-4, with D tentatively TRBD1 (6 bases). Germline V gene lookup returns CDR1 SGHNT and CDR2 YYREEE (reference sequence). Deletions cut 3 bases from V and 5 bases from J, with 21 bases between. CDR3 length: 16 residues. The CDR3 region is CASSSPQTGYGNEQYF. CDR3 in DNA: TGTGCCAGCAGCTCACCACAAACAGGGTATGGGAACGAGCAGTACTTC. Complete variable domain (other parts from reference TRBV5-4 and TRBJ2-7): ETGVTQSPTHLIKTRGQQVTLRCSSQSGHNTVSWYQQALGQGPQFIFQYYREEENGRGNFPPRFSGLQFPNYSSELNVNALELDDSALYLCASSSPQTGYGNEQYFGPGTRLTVT.

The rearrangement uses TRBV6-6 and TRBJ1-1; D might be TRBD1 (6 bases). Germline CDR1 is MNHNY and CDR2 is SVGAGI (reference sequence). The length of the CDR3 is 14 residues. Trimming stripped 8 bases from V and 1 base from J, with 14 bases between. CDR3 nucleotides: TGTGCCAGCCAAATACAGGGATCGAACACTGAAGCTTTCTTT. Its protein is CASQIQGSNTEAFF.

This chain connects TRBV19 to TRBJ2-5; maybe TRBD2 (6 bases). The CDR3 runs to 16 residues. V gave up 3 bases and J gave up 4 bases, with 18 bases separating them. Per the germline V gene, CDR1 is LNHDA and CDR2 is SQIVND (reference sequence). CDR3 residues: CASSIGGLTGGETQYF. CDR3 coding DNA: TGTGCCAGTAGTATCGGGGGACTCACTGGTGGAGAGACCCAGTACTTC. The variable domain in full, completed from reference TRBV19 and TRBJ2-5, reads DGGITQSPKYLFRKEGQNVTLSCEQNLNHDAMYWYRQDPGQGLRLIYYSQIVNDFQKGDIAEGYSVSREKKESFPLTVTSAQKNPTAFYLCASSIGGLTGGETQYFGPGTRLLVL.

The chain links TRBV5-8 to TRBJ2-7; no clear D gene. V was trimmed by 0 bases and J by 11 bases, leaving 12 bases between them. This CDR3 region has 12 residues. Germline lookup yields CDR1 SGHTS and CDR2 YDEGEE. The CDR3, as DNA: TGTGCCAGCAGCTTGGAGCTCGGCTGGGAGTACTTC. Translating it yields CASSLELGWEYF. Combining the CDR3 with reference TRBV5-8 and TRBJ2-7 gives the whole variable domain EAGVTQSPTHLIKTRGQQATLRCSPISGHTSVYWYQQALGLGLQFLLWYDEGEERNRGNFPPRFSGRQFPNYSSELNVNALELEDSALYLCASSLELGWEYFGPGTRLTVT.

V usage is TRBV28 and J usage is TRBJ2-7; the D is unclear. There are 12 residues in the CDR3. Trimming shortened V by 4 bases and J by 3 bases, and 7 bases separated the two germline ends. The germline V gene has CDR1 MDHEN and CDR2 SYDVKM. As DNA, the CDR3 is TGTGCCAGCAGTTCATTGGGCTACGAGCAGTACTTC. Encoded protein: CASSSLGYEQYF. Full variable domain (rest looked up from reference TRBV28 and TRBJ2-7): DVKVTQSSRYLVKRTGEKVFLECVQDMDHENMFWYRQDPGLGLRLIYFSYDVKMKEKGDIPEGYSVSREKKERFSLILESASTNQTSMYLCASSSLGYEQYFGPGTRLTVT.

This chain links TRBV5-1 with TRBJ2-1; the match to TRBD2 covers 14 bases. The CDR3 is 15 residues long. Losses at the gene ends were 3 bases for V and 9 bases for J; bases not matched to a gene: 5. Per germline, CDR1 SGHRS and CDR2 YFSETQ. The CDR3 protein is CASSSGTSGRGEQFF. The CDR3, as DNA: TGCGCCAGCAGCTCGGGGACTAGCGGGAGAGGTGAGCAGTTCTTC.

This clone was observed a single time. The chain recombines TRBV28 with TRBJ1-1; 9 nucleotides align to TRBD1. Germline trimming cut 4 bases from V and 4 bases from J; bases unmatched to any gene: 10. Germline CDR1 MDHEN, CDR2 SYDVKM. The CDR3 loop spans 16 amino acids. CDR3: CASSSSPGQGGTEAFF. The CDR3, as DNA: TGTGCCAGCAGTTCATCACCGGGACAGGGTGGCACTGAAGCTTTCTTT.

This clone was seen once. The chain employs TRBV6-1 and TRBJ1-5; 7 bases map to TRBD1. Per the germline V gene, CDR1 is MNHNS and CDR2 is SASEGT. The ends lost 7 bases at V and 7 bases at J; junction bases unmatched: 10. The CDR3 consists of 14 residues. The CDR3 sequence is CASTTNRGEQPQHF. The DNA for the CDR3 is TGTGCCAGCACGACGAACAGGGGAGAACAGCCCCAGCATTTT.

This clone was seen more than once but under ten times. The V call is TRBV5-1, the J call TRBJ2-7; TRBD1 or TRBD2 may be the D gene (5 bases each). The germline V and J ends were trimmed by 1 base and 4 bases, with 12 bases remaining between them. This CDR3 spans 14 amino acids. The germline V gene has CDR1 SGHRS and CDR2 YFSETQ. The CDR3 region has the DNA TGCGCCAGCAGCTTGTCCGTGGGACGGTACGAGCAGTACTTC. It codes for CASSLSVGRYEQYF.

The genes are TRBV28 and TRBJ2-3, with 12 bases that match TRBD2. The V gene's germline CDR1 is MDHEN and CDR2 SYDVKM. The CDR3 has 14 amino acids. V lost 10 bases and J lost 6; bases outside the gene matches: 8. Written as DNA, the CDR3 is TGTGCCACGGATGCTAGCGGGAGGGGCGATACGCAGTATTTT. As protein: CATDASGRGDTQYF.

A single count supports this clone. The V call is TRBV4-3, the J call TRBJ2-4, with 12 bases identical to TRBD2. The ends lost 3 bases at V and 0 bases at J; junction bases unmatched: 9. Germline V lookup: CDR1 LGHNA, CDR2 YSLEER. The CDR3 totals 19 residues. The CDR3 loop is CASSHGPSGRVRAKNIQYF. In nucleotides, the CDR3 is TGCGCCAGCAGCCATGGACCTAGCGGGAGGGTGAGAGCCAAAAACATTCAGTACTTC.

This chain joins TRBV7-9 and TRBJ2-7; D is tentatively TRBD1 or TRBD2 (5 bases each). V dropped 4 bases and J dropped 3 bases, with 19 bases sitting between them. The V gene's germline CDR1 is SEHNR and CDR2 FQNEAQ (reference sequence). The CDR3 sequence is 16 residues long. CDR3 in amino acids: CASSSPRDGPYYEQYF. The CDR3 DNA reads TGTGCCAGCAGCTCCCCCCGGGACGGACCTTACTACGAGCAGTACTTC.

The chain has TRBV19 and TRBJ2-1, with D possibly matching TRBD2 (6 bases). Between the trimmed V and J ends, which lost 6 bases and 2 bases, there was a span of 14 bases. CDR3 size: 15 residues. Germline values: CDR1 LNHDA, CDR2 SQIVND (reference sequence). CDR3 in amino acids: CASSPTSGPYNEQFF. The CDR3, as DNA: TGTGCCAGTAGCCCTACGAGCGGGCCCTACAATGAGCAGTTCTTC.

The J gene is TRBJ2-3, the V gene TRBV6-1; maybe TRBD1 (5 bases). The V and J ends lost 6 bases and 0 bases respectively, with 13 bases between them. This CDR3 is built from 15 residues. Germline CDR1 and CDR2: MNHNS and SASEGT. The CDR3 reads CASSAQEKSTDTQYF. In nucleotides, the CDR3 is TGTGCCAGCAGCGCACAGGAGAAAAGCACAGATACGCAGTATTTT.

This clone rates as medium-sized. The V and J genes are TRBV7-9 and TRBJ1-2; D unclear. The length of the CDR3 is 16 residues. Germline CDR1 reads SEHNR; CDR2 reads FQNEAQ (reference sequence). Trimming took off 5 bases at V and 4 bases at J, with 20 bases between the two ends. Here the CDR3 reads CASSSTQVMALYGYTF. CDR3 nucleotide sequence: TGTGCCAGCAGCAGCACCCAGGTGATGGCGCTCTATGGCTACACCTTC.

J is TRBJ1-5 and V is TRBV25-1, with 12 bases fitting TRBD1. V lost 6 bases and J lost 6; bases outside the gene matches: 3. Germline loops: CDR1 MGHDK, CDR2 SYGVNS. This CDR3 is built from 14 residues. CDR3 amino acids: CASSGTGGFQPQHF. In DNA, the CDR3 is TGTGCCAGCAGCGGGACAGGGGGCTTTCAGCCCCAGCATTTT.

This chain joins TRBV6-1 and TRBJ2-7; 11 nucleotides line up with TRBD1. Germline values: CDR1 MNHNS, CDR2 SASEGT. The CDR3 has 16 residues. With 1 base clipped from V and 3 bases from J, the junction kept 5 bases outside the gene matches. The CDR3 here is CASSEGFGTGGYEQYF. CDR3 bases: TGTGCCAGCAGTGAAGGATTCGGGACAGGGGGCTACGAGCAGTACTTC.

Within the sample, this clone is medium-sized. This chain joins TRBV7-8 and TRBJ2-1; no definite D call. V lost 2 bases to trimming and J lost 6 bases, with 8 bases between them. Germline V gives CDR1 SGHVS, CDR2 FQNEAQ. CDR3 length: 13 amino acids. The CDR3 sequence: CASSLWGFNEQFF. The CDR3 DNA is TGTGCCAGCAGCTTATGGGGTTTCAATGAGCAGTTCTTC.

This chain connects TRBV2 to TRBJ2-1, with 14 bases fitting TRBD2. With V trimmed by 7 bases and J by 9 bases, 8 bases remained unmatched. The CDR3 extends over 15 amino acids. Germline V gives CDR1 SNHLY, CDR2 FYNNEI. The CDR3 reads CASMFGTSGSGEQFF. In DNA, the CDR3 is TGTGCCAGCATGTTCGGGACTAGCGGGAGTGGTGAGCAGTTCTTC. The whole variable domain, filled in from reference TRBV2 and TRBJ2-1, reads EPEVTQTPSHQVTQMGQEVILRCVPISNHLYFYWYRQILGQKVEFLVSFYNNEISEKSEIFDDQFSVERPDGSNFTLKIRSTKLEDSAMYFCASMFGTSGSGEQFFGPGTRLTVL.

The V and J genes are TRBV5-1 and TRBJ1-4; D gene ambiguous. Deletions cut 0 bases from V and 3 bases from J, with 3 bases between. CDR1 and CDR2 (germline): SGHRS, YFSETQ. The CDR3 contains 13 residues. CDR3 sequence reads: CASSLGSNEKLFF. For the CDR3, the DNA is TGCGCCAGCAGCTTGGGCTCTAATGAAAAACTGTTTTTT.

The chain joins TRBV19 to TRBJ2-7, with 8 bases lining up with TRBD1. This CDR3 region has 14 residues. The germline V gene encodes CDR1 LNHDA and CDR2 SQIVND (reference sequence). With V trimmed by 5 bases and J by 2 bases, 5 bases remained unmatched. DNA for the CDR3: TGTGCCAGTAGTCGAGGACAGGGCGCCTACGAGCAGTACTTC. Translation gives CASSRGQGAYEQYF.